The 14 T cell receptor beta chains given below trace back to one sample, sequenced in a study of cytomegalovirus exposure and HLA in healthy donors (dated by TCRdb to about 2017). Libraries came from the immunoSEQ multiplex PCR assay. The clones in this table, taken by TCRdb from immuneACCESS, are in-frame only. Not every clone is retained; where verified, under half of the shortfall comes from an unresolved V gene, and the cause of the rest is unknown. The sample has roughly 140,000 clones on record, approximately 91% of them singletons. The ten biggest clones cover 3.3% of the sample. The material sequenced was PBMCs. Receptors were obtained from a woman younger than 35 in good health and CMV-seropositive.

The rearrangement links TRBV6-5 to TRBJ2-7; the D gene is possibly TRBD1 (5 bases). Looked up from germline, CDR1 is MNHEY and CDR2 is SVGAGI. The V and J ends lost 8 bases and 5 bases respectively, with 19 bases between them. This CDR3 contains 14 residues. The CDR3 region has the DNA TGTGCCAGCGGACAAACTAAGACACTCCACGAGCAGTACTTC. Protein: CASGQTKTLHEQYF.

V usage is TRBV4-2 and J usage is TRBJ2-1; 11 bases are a match to TRBD2. The trim removed 1 base at V and 0 bases at J, leaving 11 bases unmatched. The CDR3 extends over 20 amino acids. Germline V gives CDR1 LGHNA, CDR2 YNFKEQ. This CDR3 reads CASSQARTSGSESSYNEQFF. For the CDR3, the DNA is TGTGCCAGCAGCCAAGCCCGGACTAGCGGGTCTGAGAGCTCCTACAATGAGCAGTTCTTC.

This clone came up once. This chain joins TRBV18 and TRBJ2-2; 7 positions agree with TRBD1. Germline V gene lookup returns CDR1 KGHSH and CDR2 LQKENI. The CDR3 is 16 residues long. V lost 6 bases, J lost 5 bases, and 12 bases stayed unmatched. The CDR3 is CASSKATGDLTGELFF. As DNA, the CDR3 is TGTGCCAGCTCCAAGGCCACAGGGGATCTGACCGGGGAGCTGTTTTTT.

The rearrangement joins TRBV6-6 to TRBJ2-1; 7 positions match TRBD1. Per the germline V gene, CDR1 is MNHNY and CDR2 is SVGAGI (reference sequence). V trimming: 8 bases; J trimming: 2 bases; junction bases outside the gene matches: 6. The CDR3 contains 14 residues. The DNA for the CDR3 is TGTGCCAGCTTCTCAACAGGGGCCTACAATGAGCAGTTCTTC. Residues: CASFSTGAYNEQFF.

The chain uses TRBV7-3 and TRBJ2-1; 9 bases match TRBD2. Germline values: CDR1 SGHTA, CDR2 FQGTGA. This CDR3 contains 14 residues. Germline trimming cut 4 bases from V and 5 bases from J; bases unmatched to any gene: 3. The CDR3 sequence is CASSYSGGNNEQFF. Here the CDR3 DNA reads TGTGCCAGCAGCTATAGCGGGGGAAACAATGAGCAGTTCTTC.

The chain is built from TRBV19 and TRBJ1-4; 7 bases are a match to TRBD1. This CDR3 is 15 amino acids long. Germline CDR1 reads LNHDA; CDR2 reads SQIVND (reference sequence). V was pared by 5 bases and J by 7 bases, with 10 bases of the junction left unmatched. CDR3 nucleotides: TGTGCCAGTAGTCCAGCAGGCACAGGGGTTGAAAAACTGTTTTTT. Translated, it gives CASSPAGTGVEKLFF.

V is TRBV7-8 and J is TRBJ2-1, with a tentative D call TRBD2 (5 bases). From germline, CDR1 is SGHVS and CDR2 FQNEAQ. Trimming left V 5 bases short and J 2 bases short, with 7 bases between. This CDR3 has 13 amino acids. The CDR3 nucleotides are TGTGCCAGCAGCCCCGGGACCTACAATGAGCAGTTCTTC. Translation gives CASSPGTYNEQFF.

V gene TRBV5-1 combines with J gene TRBJ2-1; TRBD1 might be the D (5 bases). There are 15 residues in the CDR3. Deletions cut 0 bases from V and 5 bases from J, with 12 bases between. Germline assignment: CDR1 SGHRS and CDR2 YFSETQ. CDR3 bases: TGCGCCAGCAGCTTGGATCCGTTGGGGCACAATGAGCAGTTCTTC. Translation gives CASSLDPLGHNEQFF.

To note about this clone: Germline is not matched at one junction end, which may reflect a read error. The gene calls are TRBV7-7 and TRBJ2-2; D may be TRBD2 (6 bases). Germline values: CDR1 SSHAT, CDR2 FNYEAQ (reference sequence). The CDR3 is made up of 13 amino acids. CDR3 amino acids: CASSPGTTGELFF. CDR3 in DNA: TGTGCTAGCAGCCCCGGGACTACCGGGGAGCTGTTTTTT. Using reference TRBV7-7 and TRBJ2-2 for the parts outside the CDR3, the full variable domain is GAGVSQSPRYKVTKRGQDVTLRCDPISSHATLYWYQQALGQGPEFLTYFNYEAQPDKSGLPSDRFSAERPEGSISTLTIQRTEQRDSAMYRCASSPGTTGELFFGEGSRLTVL.

V usage is TRBV28 and J usage is TRBJ1-4; TRBD1 matches at 7 bases. The CDR3 has 14 amino acids. Trimming took 6 bases from V and 7 from J; bases not matched to a gene: 8. Germline V gene sequence: CDR1 MDHEN, CDR2 SYDVKM. The CDR3, as DNA: TGTGCCAGCAGCCAGACAGGGAGCGGTGAAAAACTGTTTTTT. Translated, it gives CASSQTGSGEKLFF.

Many counts were recorded for this clone. The V call is TRBV25-1, the J call TRBJ2-6, with D perhaps matching TRBD1 (5 bases). The V gene's germline CDR1 is MGHDK and CDR2 SYGVNS. The CDR3 length is 16 residues. The V gene lost 4 bases and the J gene lost 4 bases, with 14 bases spanning the gap. The CDR3 DNA follows: TGTGCCAGCAGTGTTCCTGAAGGGGCCGGGGCCAACGTCCTGACTTTC. Translation gives CASSVPEGAGANVLTF.

The chain is built from TRBV4-3 and TRBJ2-1; TRBD2 aligns across 13 bases. V gave up 5 bases and J gave up 8 bases; unmatched junction bases: 6. Germline loops: CDR1 LGHNA, CDR2 YSLEER. The CDR3 has 15 amino acids. DNA for the CDR3: TGCGCCAGCAGCTCTTGGACTAGCGGGAGCCATGAGCAGTTCTTC. Protein product: CASSSWTSGSHEQFF.

The chain uses TRBV9 and TRBJ1-2; 7 bases line up with TRBD1. The CDR3 has 12 amino acids. Germline V gene data show CDR1 as SGDLS and CDR2 as YYNGEE. The J segment lost 9 bases and the V segment lost 0 bases, leaving 2 bases of the junction unmatched. The CDR3 DNA reads as TGTGCCAGCAGCGTAGGACAGGGACGCTACACCTTC. The encoded protein is CASSVGQGRYTF.

The genes are TRBV4-3 and TRBJ2-5; 10 bases agree with TRBD2. CDR1 is LGHNA, CDR2 YSLEER, per germline. J lost 3 bases, V lost 5 bases, and 3 bases had no gene match. The CDR3 runs to 14 residues. CDR3 bases: TGCGCCAGCAGCGCCGGACTAGCGGAAGAGACCCAGTACTTC. This sequence encodes CASSAGLAEETQYF.